The source of this T cell receptor beta chain is a study of OX40 agonist ivuxolimab in advanced cancers. Study-level background: Patients' therapy was ivuxolimab, an antibody that acts as an agonist of OX40 (CD134).

A remark on this clone: The antigen is unknown.

The study's findings and limits: The study found that CD8+ T cells averaged more expanded clones than CD4+.

Method: immunoSEQ multiplex PCR; TCRdb's copy keeps in-frame clones and lacks some. The sample has around 110,000 clones, 75% to 95% seen once; the top ten hold around 0.5%. This sequence originates from an adult with an advanced solid tumor such as melanoma, head and neck, liver or kidney cancer. Sequencing was performed on CD4+ or CD8+ T cells sorted from blood, taken in a trial of the OX40 agonist ivuxolimab.

This CDR3 is CASSLGTERPQHF. CDR3 in DNA: TGTGCCAGCAGCTTAGGCACGGAAAGGCCCCAGCATTTT. V and J are TRBV11-2 and TRBJ1-5; D not resolved. Germline V CDR1 and CDR2: SGHAT, FQNNGV. With 1 base removed from V and 9 bases from J, the gap between germline ends came to 10 bases. This CDR3 is 13 amino acids long.